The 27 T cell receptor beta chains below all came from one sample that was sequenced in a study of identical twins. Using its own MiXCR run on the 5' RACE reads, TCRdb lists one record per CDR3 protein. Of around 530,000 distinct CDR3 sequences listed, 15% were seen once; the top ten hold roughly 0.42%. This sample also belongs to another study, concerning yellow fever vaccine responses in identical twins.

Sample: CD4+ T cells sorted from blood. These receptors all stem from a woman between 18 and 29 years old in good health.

The chain's CDR3 is CASTPGLAGGYEQYF. The CDR3 region has the DNA TGTGCCAGCACCCCGGGACTAGCGGGAGGTTACGAGCAGTACTTC. The V call is TRBV12-3 or TRBV12-4, the J call TRBJ2-7; TRBD2 agrees at 15 bases. The CDR3 sequence is 15 residues long. Unmatched junction bases numbered 5, after V lost 7 bases and J lost 4 bases.

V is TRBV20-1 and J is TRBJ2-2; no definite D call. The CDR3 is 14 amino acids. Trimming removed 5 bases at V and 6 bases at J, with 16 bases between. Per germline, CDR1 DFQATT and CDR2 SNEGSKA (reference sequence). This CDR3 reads CSAFQSPHSGELFF. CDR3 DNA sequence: TGCAGTGCTTTCCAGTCACCACATTCCGGGGAGCTGTTTTTT.

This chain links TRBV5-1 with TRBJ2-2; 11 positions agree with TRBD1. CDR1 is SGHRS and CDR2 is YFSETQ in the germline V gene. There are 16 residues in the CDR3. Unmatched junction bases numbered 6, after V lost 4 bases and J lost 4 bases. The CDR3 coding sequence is TGCGCCAGCAGCATTACCGGGACAGGGGGCACCGGGGAGCTGTTTTTT. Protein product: CASSITGTGGTGELFF.

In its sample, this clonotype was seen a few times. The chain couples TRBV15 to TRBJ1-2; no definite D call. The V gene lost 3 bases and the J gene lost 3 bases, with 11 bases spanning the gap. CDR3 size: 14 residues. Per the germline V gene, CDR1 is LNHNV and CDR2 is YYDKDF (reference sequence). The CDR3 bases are TGTGCCACCAGCAGGACGTCCGATCACTATGGCTACACCTTC. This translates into CATSRTSDHYGYTF.

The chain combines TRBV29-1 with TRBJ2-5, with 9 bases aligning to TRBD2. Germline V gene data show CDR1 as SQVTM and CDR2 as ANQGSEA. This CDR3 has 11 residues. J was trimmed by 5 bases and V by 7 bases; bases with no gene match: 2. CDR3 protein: CSGAGGETQYF. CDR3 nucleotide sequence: TGCAGCGGGGCGGGGGGGGAGACCCAGTACTTC.

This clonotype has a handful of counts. CDR3 sequence (DNA): TGTGCCAGCAGCCAAGCGGGTCCCGCGGATGAGCAGTTCTTC. Protein sequence: CASSQAGPADEQFF. The chain uses TRBV3-1 and TRBJ2-1; D ambiguous. Germline CDR1 LGHDT, CDR2 YNNKEL (reference sequence). The CDR3 has 14 amino acids. The V gene lost 1 base and the J gene lost 8 bases, with 12 bases spanning the gap.

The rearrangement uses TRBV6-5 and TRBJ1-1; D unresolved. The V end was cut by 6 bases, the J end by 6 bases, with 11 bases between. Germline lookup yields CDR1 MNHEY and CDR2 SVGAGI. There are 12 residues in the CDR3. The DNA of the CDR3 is TGTGCCAGCAGACGCACCCAGGCTGAAGCTTTCTTT. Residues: CASRRTQAEAFF.

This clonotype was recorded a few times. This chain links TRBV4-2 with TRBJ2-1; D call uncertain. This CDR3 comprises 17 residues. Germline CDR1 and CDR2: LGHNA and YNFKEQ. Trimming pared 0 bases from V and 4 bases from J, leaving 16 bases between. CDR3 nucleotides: TGTGCCAGCAGCCAAGAGGTGGGGTTAAGTCAGTACAATGAGCAGTTCTTC. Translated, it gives CASSQEVGLSQYNEQFF.

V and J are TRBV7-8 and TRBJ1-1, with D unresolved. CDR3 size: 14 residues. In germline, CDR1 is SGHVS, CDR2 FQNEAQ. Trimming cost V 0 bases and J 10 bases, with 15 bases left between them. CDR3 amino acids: CASSLASTLGSAFF. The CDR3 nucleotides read TGTGCCAGCAGCTTAGCGTCCACACTCGGGTCAGCTTTCTTT.

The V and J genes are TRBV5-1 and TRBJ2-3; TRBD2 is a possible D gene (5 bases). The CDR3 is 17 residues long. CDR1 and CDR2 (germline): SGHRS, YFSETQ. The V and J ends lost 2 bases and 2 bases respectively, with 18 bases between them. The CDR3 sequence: CASSLGSVSDPTDTQYF. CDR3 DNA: TGCGCCAGCAGCTTAGGTAGCGTTAGCGACCCCACAGATACGCAGTATTTT.

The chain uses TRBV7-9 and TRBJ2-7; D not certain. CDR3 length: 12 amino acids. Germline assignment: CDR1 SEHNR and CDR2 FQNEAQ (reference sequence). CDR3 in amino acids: CATTRRAMEQYV. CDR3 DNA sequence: TGTGCAACCACCCGGAGAGCAATGGAGCAGTACGTC.

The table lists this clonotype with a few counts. In nucleotides, the CDR3 is TGTGCCAGCAGCCTCCTCACAGGGTTGGGCACTGAAGCTTTCTTT. It is translated as CASSLLTGLGTEAFF. The chain has TRBV14 and TRBJ1-1; possibly TRBD1 for D (6 bases). Per germline, CDR1 SGHDN and CDR2 FVKESK. This CDR3 has 15 residues. V lost 4 bases and J lost 4, with 16 bases in between.

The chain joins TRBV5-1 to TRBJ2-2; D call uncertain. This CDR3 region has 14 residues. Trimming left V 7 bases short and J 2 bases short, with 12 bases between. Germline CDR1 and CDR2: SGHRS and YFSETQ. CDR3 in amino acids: CASGDTLNTGELFF. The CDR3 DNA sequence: TGCGCCAGCGGTGATACCCTCAACACCGGGGAGCTGTTTTTT. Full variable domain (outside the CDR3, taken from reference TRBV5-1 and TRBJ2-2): KAGVTQTPRYLIKTRGQQVTLSCSPISGHRSVSWYQQTPGQGLQFLFEYFSETQRNKGNFPGRFSGRQFSNSRSEMNVSTLELGDSALYLCASGDTLNTGELFFGEGSRLTVL.

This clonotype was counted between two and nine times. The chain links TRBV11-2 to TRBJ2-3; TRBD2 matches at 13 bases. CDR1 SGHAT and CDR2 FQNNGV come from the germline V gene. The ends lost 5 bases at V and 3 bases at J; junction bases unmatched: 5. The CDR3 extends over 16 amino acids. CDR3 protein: CASSVTSGGDTDTQYF. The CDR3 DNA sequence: TGTGCCAGCAGCGTCACTAGCGGGGGGGATACAGATACGCAGTATTTT.

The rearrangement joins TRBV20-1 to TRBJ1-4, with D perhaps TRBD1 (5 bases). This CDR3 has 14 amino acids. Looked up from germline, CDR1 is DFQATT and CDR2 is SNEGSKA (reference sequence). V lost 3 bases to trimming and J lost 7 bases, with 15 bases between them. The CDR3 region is CSARDGDRPEKLFF. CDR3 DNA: TGCAGTGCTAGGGACGGGGACCGCCCTGAAAAACTGTTTTTT.

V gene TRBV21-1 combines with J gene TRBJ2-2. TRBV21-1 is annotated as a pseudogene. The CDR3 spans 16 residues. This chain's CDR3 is CASSNNVTPNTGELFF. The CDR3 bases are TGTGCCAGCAGCAATAACGTGACACCGAACACCGGGGAGCTGTTTTTT.

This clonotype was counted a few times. CDR3 nucleotide sequence: TGTGCCAGCAGCGCCGGGAGCTCCTACGAGCAGTACTTC. This codes for CASSAGSSYEQYF. The gene calls are TRBV6-1 and TRBJ2-7; D perhaps matches TRBD2 (6 bases). The germline V and J ends were trimmed by 6 bases and 0 bases, with 9 bases remaining between them. CDR3 size: 13 residues. Germline V gene data show CDR1 as MNHNS and CDR2 as SASEGT.

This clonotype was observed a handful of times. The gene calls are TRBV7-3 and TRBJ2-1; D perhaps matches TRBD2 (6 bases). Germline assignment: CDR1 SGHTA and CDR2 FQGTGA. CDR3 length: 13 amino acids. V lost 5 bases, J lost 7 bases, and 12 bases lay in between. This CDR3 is CASSQKTSNEQFF. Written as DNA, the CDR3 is TGTGCCAGCAGCCAAAAGACTAGTAATGAGCAGTTCTTC.

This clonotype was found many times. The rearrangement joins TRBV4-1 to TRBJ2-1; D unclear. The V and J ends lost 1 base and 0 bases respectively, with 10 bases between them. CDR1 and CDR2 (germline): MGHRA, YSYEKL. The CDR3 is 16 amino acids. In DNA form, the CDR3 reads TGCGCCAGCAGCCAAGGAATCAGGAGCTCCTACAATGAGCAGTTCTTC. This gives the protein CASSQGIRSSYNEQFF.

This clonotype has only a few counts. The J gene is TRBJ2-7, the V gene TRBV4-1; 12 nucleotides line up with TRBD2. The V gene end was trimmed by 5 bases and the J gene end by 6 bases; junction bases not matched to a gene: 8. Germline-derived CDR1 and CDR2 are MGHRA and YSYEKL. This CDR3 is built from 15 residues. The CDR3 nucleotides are TGCGCCAGCAGCGACCCTGGACTAGCGGGAATCGAGCAGTACTTC. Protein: CASSDPGLAGIEQYF.

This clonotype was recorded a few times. CDR3 nucleotides: TGTGCCAGCAGCGTCGGGGGGGCTCAATATGAGCAGTTCTTC. It specifies CASSVGGAQYEQFF. The J gene is TRBJ2-1, the V gene TRBV9; 8 bases align to TRBD2. The CDR3 extends over 14 amino acids. CDR1 is SGDLS and CDR2 is YYNGEE in the germline V gene. The J segment lost 8 bases and the V segment lost 2 bases, leaving 6 bases of the junction unmatched.

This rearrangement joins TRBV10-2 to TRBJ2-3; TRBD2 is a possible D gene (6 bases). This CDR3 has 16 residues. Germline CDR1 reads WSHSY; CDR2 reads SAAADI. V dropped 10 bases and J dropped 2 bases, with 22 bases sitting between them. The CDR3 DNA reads TGCGCCACCACCGGTAGTGCGGGGATCATCACAGATACGCAGTATTTT. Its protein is CATTGSAGIITDTQYF.

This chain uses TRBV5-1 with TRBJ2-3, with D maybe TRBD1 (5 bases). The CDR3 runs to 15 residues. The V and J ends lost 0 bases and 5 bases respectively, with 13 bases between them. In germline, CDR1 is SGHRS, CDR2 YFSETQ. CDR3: CASSLEDRGRDTQYF. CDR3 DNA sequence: TGCGCCAGCAGCTTGGAAGATAGGGGTAGAGATACGCAGTATTTT.

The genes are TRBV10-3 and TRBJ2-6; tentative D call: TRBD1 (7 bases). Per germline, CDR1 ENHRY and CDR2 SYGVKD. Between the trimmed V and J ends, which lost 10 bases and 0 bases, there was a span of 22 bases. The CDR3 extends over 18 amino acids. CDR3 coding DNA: TGTGCCACCCCCCTCCGACTAGGGGGCCTCTCTGGGGCCAACGTCCTGACTTTC. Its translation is CATPLRLGGLSGANVLTF.

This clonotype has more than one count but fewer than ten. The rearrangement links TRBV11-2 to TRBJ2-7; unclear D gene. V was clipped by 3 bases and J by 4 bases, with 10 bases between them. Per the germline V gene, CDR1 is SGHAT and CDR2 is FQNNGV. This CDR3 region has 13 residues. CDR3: CASSFSPFYEQYV. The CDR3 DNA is TGTGCCAGCAGCTTTAGCCCCTTTTACGAGCAGTACGTC.

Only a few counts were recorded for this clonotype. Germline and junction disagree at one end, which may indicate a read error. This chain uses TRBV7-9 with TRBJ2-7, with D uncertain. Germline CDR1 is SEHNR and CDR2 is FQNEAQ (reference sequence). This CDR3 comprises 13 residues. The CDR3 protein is CASSLNGAYEQYF. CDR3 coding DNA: TGCGCCAGCAGCTTAAATGGTGCGTACGAGCAGTACTTC.

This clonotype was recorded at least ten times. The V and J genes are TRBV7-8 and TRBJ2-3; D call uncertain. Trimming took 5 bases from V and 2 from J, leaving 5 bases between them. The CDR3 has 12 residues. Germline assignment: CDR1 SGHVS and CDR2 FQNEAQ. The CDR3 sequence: CASSAATDTQYF. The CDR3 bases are TGTGCCAGCAGCGCAGCCACAGATACGCAGTATTTT.